The 12 T cell receptor beta chains in this list originate from one sample, sequenced in a study of shared clonotypes between healthy human individuals. Measured with immunoSEQ multiplex PCR; TCRdb has only the in-frame clones, and not every one. This table has about 2.4 million clones, approximately 94% appearing once. The sample was naive CD4+ T cells from PBMCs. Subset defined: CD45RA+ positively selected. The receptor source for this set is a man aged 18 to 29 in good health. Some clones in this sample may be carry-over from other donors' samples.

The gene calls are TRBV7-2 and TRBJ2-1, with TRBD1 as a possible D gene (5 bases). This CDR3 has 14 residues. V was clipped by 4 bases and J by 13 bases, with 20 bases between them. CDR1 is SGHTA and CDR2 is FQGNSA in the germline V gene. The CDR3 nucleotides are TGTGCCAGCAGCTCCAACCTACACGGACGGACACAGTTCTTC. It translates to CASSSNLHGRTQFF. Using reference TRBV7-2 and TRBJ2-1 for the parts outside the CDR3, the full variable domain is GAGVSQSPSNKVTEKGKDVELRCDPISGHTALYWYRQSLGQGLEFLIYFQGNSAPDKSGLPSDRFSAERTGGSVSTLTIQRTQQEDSAVYLCASSSNLHGRTQFFGPGTRLTVL.

The CDR3 coding sequence is TGTGCCAGCAGCCAAGCGGGAGACTCCTACAATGAGCAGTTCTTC. Amino acids: CASSQAGDSYNEQFF. The chain couples TRBV7-3 to TRBJ2-1; 8 bases line up with TRBD2. This CDR3 comprises 15 residues. V lost 5 bases, J lost 0 bases, and 3 bases stayed unmatched. Germline assignment: CDR1 SGHTA and CDR2 FQGTGA.

The chain carries TRBV27 and TRBJ2-2; 7 bases are a match to TRBD1. CDR1 is MNHEY and CDR2 is SMNVEV in the germline V gene (reference sequence). J was trimmed by 6 bases and V by 5 bases; bases with no gene match: 9. CDR3 size: 15 residues. As DNA, the CDR3 is TGTGCCAGCAGTCTTCGACAGGGCGTCGCCGGGGAGCTGTTTTTT. Amino acid sequence: CASSLRQGVAGELFF.

The V call is TRBV15, the J call TRBJ2-7; 7 bases fit TRBD2. The CDR3 is 14 residues long. Looked up from germline, CDR1 is LNHNV and CDR2 is YYDKDF (reference sequence). Trimming removed 6 bases from V and 7 bases from J; junction bases left unmatched: 12. The CDR3 DNA reads TGTGCCACCAGGCGGGGAGGGGATGAAGGGGAGCAGTACTTC. Amino acids: CATRRGGDEGEQYF.

Note on this clone: Within the sample, other DNA sequences also encode this same CDR3. This chain links TRBV19 with TRBJ1-3; D uncertain. Trimming pared 8 bases from V and 4 bases from J, leaving 9 bases between. The CDR3 has 12 amino acids. Germline values: CDR1 LNHDA, CDR2 SQIVND (reference sequence). The CDR3 DNA sequence: TGTGCCAGTTCGACGTCCGGAAACACCATATATTTT. This encodes CASSTSGNTIYF. Filled out from reference TRBV19 and TRBJ1-3, the complete variable domain reads DGGITQSPKYLFRKEGQNVTLSCEQNLNHDAMYWYRQDPGQGLRLIYYSQIVNDFQKGDIAEGYSVSREKKESFPLTVTSAQKNPTAFYLCASSTSGNTIYFGEGSWLTVV.

With respect to this clone: Other nucleotide sequences from this sample produce the same CDR3. The chain couples TRBV6-5 to TRBJ2-3; D is undetermined. The CDR3 consists of 12 residues. Germline V gene lookup returns CDR1 MNHEY and CDR2 SVGAGI. With 6 bases removed from V and 1 base from J, the gap between germline ends came to 5 bases. The CDR3 here is CASRGGTDTQYF. The CDR3 coding sequence is TGTGCCAGCAGAGGTGGCACAGATACGCAGTATTTT.

This chain links TRBV6-1 with TRBJ2-3; D is uncertain. The V end lost 8 bases, the J end lost 1 base, and 10 bases lay between the germline ends. There are 13 residues in the CDR3. Germline CDR1 and CDR2: MNHNS and SASEGT. In nucleotides, the CDR3 is TGTGCCAGCCCAAATCGGGGCACAGATACGCAGTATTTT. Residues: CASPNRGTDTQYF.

This sequence joins TRBV7-2 and TRBJ1-4; D is ambiguous. The CDR3 has 15 residues. Looked up from germline, CDR1 is SGHTA and CDR2 is FQGNSA. Trimming left V 5 bases short and J 0 bases short, with 10 bases between. In DNA form, the CDR3 reads TGTGCCAGCAGCCCCATGGGGACAACTAATGAAAAACTGTTTTTT. Encoded protein: CASSPMGTTNEKLFF.

The CDR3 loop reads CASSAARWSGELFF. The CDR3 nucleotides are TGTGCCAGCAGCGCGGCGAGGTGGAGCGGGGAGCTGTTTTTT. The chain couples TRBV28 to TRBJ2-2, with unresolved D. The V end lost 6 bases, the J end lost 7 bases, and 15 bases lay between the germline ends. This CDR3 is 14 amino acids long. Germline assignment: CDR1 MDHEN and CDR2 SYDVKM.

The CDR3 DNA reads TGTGCCAGCAGCAGGCGTCCCGGGACTTTCTTCTCCTACGAGCAGTACTTC. Encoded protein: CASSRRPGTFFSYEQYF. The V call is TRBV21-1, the J call TRBJ2-7; the DNA was not used to check the table's D call, TRBD2. TRBV21-1 is shown as a pseudogene. CDR3 length: 17 amino acids.

The chain links TRBV29-1 to TRBJ2-1; TRBD2 matches 11 bases. The CDR3 is made up of 14 amino acids. Unmatched junction bases numbered 5, after V lost 5 bases and J lost 5 bases. Germline values: CDR1 SQVTM, CDR2 ANQGSEA. CDR3 nucleotide sequence: TGCAGCGTTAAGGGACTAGCGGTCGACAATGAGCAGTTCTTC. This gives the protein CSVKGLAVDNEQFF.

The CDR3 loop is CASLLHTYEQYF. CDR3 DNA: TGTGCCAGCCTTCTACATACCTACGAGCAGTACTTC. The V gene is TRBV27, the J gene TRBJ2-7; no reliable D call. Trimming took 8 bases from V and 2 from J, leaving 10 bases between them. Per germline, CDR1 MNHEY and CDR2 SMNVEV (reference sequence). CDR3 length: 12 residues.